This T cell receptor (beta chain) was obtained from a study of blood T cell repertoires in COVID-19 (dated by TCRdb to about 2020). With regard to the full study: Collaborator samples came from the United States, Italy and Spain and covered acute and convalescent phases of COVID-19. The dataset comprised deeply sampled blood TCRbeta repertoires from subjects exposed to, actively infected with, or recovered from COVID-19. A freely available public database, intended as a resource for researchers studying the immune response to SARS-CoV-2, is where the repertoires were released. A de-identified subject ID, COVID-19 status, age in years and sex were almost always included in the sample metadata. The samples were drawn from the first 160 participants of the ongoing ImmuneRACE study and from 950 to 1,500 subjects provided by 6 global collaborators. Where HLA class I and class II types were available, the types were taken from metadata supplied by the sample provider, not from assay-based typing. The prospective study material was composed of cDNA or gDNA derived from T cells, B-cell-depleted T cells, or PBMCs.

CDR1 and CDR2 are drawn from the germline V gene: SGHTA, FQGTGA. From cysteine to phenylalanine, the CDR3 is 15 amino acids long. CDR3 DNA only is kept here, 45 bases in frame from base 1. From V the trimming removes 5 bases and from J it removes 0 bases, while the gene matches leave 5 bases of the junction unaccounted for. TCRbeta CDR3 regions were amplified from genomic DNA by means of the immunoSEQ Assay, a bias-controlled multiplex PCR. Processing in the source paper ran as follows. Nucleated cell counts per sample were estimated from amplification of reference gene primers within the assay. Sequence reads were collapsed and filtered to measure the absolute abundance of every unique TCRbeta CDR3 rearrangement. For each sample, productive Simpson clonality was calculated by taking the square root of Simpson's diversity index across productive rearrangements. TCRdb took over this immuneACCESS table, retaining in-frame rearrangements with V and J assigned. Such tables are incomplete; in checked studies, under half of the missing clones stem from an unresolved V gene, and the remainder is unexplained. The V and J calls and clone size are taken from that table; D and trimming were inferred from the DNA. The table for this sample lists just over 90,000 clones; almost 90% of them were counted only once. The ten largest clones capture 1.5% of the sample.

Beyond this particular receptor, the publication reports: How much clinical and demographic metadata was included differed by source and by participant, and the metadata was provided uncurated.

Each collaborating institution followed its own protocols to collect whole blood in K2EDTA tubes. For TCRbeta analysis, collaborators shipped samples in one of three forms: frozen whole blood, isolated PBMCs, or DNA extracted from either of those sample types. This clone was counted a single time. What this receptor recognizes is not known. Per-nucleotide qualities are absent, and no much larger clonotype sits a single base away. The V gene is TRBV7-3 and the J gene is TRBJ2-3; 7 bases in the junction line up with TRBD1. Sequencing was done on a sample of peripheral blood. The TCR was taken from a human donor with active COVID-19. The donor label of this sample is uncertain. The CDR3 reads CASSPDRVSTDTQYF. The DNA sequence is as follows: TGTGCCAGCAGCCCAGACAGGGTTAGCACAGATACGCAGTATTTT.